Given below is one T cell receptor beta chain in context. Its specificity is not known. Only in-frame clones appear in the TCRdb table, and some are missing; sequencing was by immunoSEQ multiplex PCR. The sample consists of more than 2 million clones, about 95% of them appearing once. Terminally differentiated effector memory CD45RA+ cells were excluded by CCR7 positive selection of CD45RO-negative cells. This record comes from a study of shared clonotypes between healthy human individuals. Findings and caveats of the study: Estimated richness was generally greater in naive than memory subsets.

Per the germline V gene, CDR1 is SGHAT and CDR2 is FQNNGV. Trimming stripped 0 bases from V and 3 bases from J, with 15 bases between. The CDR3 has 16 residues. The rearrangement joins TRBV11-2 to TRBJ2-7, with a tentative D call TRBD1 (5 bases). This TCR came from a man younger than 35 in good health. Sequenced sample: naive CD8+ T cells sorted from blood. CDR3 protein: CASSLDLPVDSYEQYF. CDR3 nucleotide sequence: TGTGCCAGCAGCTTAGATCTCCCCGTCGACAGCTACGAGCAGTACTTC.